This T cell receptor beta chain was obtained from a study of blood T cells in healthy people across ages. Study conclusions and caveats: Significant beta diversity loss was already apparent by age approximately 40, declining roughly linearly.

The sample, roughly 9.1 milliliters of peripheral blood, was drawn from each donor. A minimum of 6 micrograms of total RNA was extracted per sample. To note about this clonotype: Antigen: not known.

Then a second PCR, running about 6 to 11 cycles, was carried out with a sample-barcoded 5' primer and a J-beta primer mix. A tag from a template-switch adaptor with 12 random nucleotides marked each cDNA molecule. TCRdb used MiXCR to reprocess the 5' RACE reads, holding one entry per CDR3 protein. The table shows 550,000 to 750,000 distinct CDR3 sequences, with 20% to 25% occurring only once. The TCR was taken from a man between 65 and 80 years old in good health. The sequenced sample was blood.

The DNA of the CDR3 is TGTGCCAGCCGGGCAGGGTCCACCTACGAGCAGTACTTC. This codes for CASRAGSTYEQYF. This chain connects TRBV7-2 to TRBJ2-7; D may be TRBD1 (5 bases). V was shortened by 8 bases and J by 2 bases, with 13 bases between the two germline ends. Germline CDR1 and CDR2: SGHTA and FQGNSA. The CDR3 totals 13 residues.